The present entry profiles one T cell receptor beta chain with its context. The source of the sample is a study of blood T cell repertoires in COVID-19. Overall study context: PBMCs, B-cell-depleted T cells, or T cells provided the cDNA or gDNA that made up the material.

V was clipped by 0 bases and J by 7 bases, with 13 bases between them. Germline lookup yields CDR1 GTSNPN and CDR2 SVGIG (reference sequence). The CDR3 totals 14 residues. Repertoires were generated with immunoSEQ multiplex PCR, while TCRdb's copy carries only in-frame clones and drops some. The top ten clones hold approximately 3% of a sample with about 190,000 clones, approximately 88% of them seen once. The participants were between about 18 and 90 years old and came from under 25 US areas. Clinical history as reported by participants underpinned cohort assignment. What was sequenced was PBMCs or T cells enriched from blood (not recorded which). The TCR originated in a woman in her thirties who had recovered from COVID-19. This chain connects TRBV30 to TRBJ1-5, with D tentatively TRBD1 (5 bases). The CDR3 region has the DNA TGTGCCTGGAGTGTTAGGGGAAGGGGCCAGCCCCAGCATTTT. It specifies CAWSVRGRGQPQHF.